This T cell receptor (beta chain) is from a study of blood T cells in healthy people across ages. This clonotype was seen a handful of times. A sample-barcoded 5' primer and a J-beta primer mix were used in a second PCR of roughly 7 to 11 cycles. TCRdb re-called the 5' RACE reads through MiXCR, storing one row per CDR3 protein. Of hundreds of thousands of distinct CDR3 sequences in the sample, around 38% are singletons; the top ten hold about 30%. V gave up 0 bases and J gave up 5 bases, with 8 bases separating them. This CDR3 has 14 residues. Per the germline V gene, CDR1 is LGHNA and CDR2 is YSLEER.

This rearrangement joins TRBV4-3 to TRBJ2-1; perhaps D is TRBD1 or TRBD2 (5 bases each). The clonotype was recovered from a man at least 80 years old in good health. What was sequenced was blood. Here the CDR3 DNA reads TGCGCCAGCAGCCAAGAGGGACCCAACAATGAGCAGTTCTTC. Translating it yields CASSQEGPNNEQFF.